This T cell receptor (beta chain) was identified in a study of vaccination effects on CD4 cells after COVID-19. General study findings and limits: Clonal contraction was marked in infection- and vaccine-induced clones late after vaccination.

Ahead of sequencing, the ViraFEST assay grew antigen-specific CD4+ T cells using viral peptide pools. With 10 days of culture completed, CD4+ T cells were isolated. Each participant was administered two doses of either the BNT162b2 or the mRNA-1273 vaccine. Prior SARS-CoV-2 infection was absent in the vaccine recipients, as shown by negative nucleocapsid antibodies. Half the medium was replaced with IL-2 medium on days 3 and 7. This CDR3 contains 14 residues. With 2 bases removed from V and 9 bases from J, the gap between germline ends came to 11 bases. CDR1 is KGHSH, CDR2 LQKENI, per germline. The repertoire was sequenced with immunoSEQ multiplex PCR; TCRdb's copy has only in-frame clones and lacks some. The sample lists roughly 30,000 clones, roughly 74% occurring once. Notes on this clone: Its antigen is not known.

The sample here was CD4+ T cells from PBMCs cultured with HCoV-NL63 spike peptides, taken after COVID-19 vaccination. The sequence derives from a human donor who received a COVID-19 vaccine. The V call is TRBV18, the J call TRBJ2-6; D gene ambiguous. As DNA, the CDR3 is TGTGCCAGCTCACCATATGGAGAGATCAACGTCCTGACTTTC. This sequence encodes CASSPYGEINVLTF.